Below, 8 T cell receptor beta chains from the same sample are listed, as sequenced in a study of identifying expanded T cells in peripheral blood. Libraries were prepared by immunoSEQ multiplex PCR; TCRdb keeps only in-frame clonotypes and omits some of them. The sample has about 50,000 clones, around four fifths seen once. The sample comprised blood. The receptors derive from a person aged 18 to 69 in good health.

This rearrangement joins TRBV5-4 to TRBJ1-3, with 10 nucleotides matching TRBD1. Germline V gives CDR1 SGHNT, CDR2 YYREEE (reference sequence). V lost 3 bases, J lost 4 bases, and 4 bases stayed unmatched. The CDR3 has 15 residues. The CDR3 coding sequence is TGTGCCAGCAGCTGGGACAGGGGTACCGGAAACACCATATATTTT. It is translated as CASSWDRGTGNTIYF. Variable domain in full (rest from reference TRBV5-4 and TRBJ1-3): ETGVTQSPTHLIKTRGQQVTLRCSSQSGHNTVSWYQQALGQGPQFIFQYYREEENGRGNFPPRFSGLQFPNYSSELNVNALELDDSALYLCASSWDRGTGNTIYFGEGSWLTVV.

V is TRBV6-1 and J is TRBJ2-3, with D perhaps matching TRBD1 (5 bases). V lost 0 bases, J lost 3 bases, and 10 bases lay in between. The germline V gene has CDR1 MNHNS and CDR2 SASEGT. The CDR3 covers 15 residues. DNA for the CDR3: TGTGCCAGCAGTGAAGCTTTGAAGGGGACAGATACGCAGTATTTT. This translates into CASSEALKGTDTQYF.

The chain joins TRBV18 to TRBJ2-7; TRBD1 matches at 11 bases. There are 15 residues in the CDR3. J was trimmed by 2 bases and V by 3 bases; bases with no gene match: 3. Germline CDR1 and CDR2: KGHSH and LQKENI. CDR3 bases: TGTGCCAGCTCACCGGAGGGACAGGGGGCCTACGAGCAGTACTTC. This sequence encodes CASSPEGQGAYEQYF.

This clone appeared a few times. The chain employs TRBV30 and TRBJ1-1; TRBD1 is a possible D gene (5 bases). Germline CDR1 is GTSNPN and CDR2 is SVGIG (reference sequence). CDR3 length: 16 amino acids. Trimming shortened V by 8 bases and J by 0 bases, and 22 bases separated the two germline ends. The CDR3 protein is CAVNRPRAGVNTEAFF. The CDR3 DNA sequence: TGTGCCGTAAACCGTCCGAGAGCGGGGGTGAACACTGAAGCTTTCTTT. Full variable domain (missing parts from reference TRBV30 and TRBJ1-1): SQTIHQWPATLVQPVGSPLSLECTVEGTSNPNLYWYRQAAGRGLQLLFYSVGIGQISSEVPQNLSASRPQDRQFILSSKKLLLSDSGFYLCAVNRPRAGVNTEAFFGQGTRLTVV.

The V and J genes are TRBV15 and TRBJ1-4, with no clear D. V was shortened by 1 base and J by 0 bases, with 6 bases between the two germline ends. The V gene's germline CDR1 is LNHNV and CDR2 YYDKDF (reference sequence). This CDR3 is built from 15 residues. The CDR3 sequence is CATSRATATNEKLFF. The CDR3 DNA follows: TGTGCCACCAGCAGAGCCACAGCAACTAATGAAAAACTGTTTTTT.

This clone was seen a single time. The chain uses TRBV5-1 and TRBJ2-1; 9 bases match TRBD2. The CDR3 contains 16 residues. Germline CDR1 SGHRS, CDR2 YFSETQ. After removal of 3 bases from V and 4 bases from J, the junction contained 8 bases not matched to a gene. CDR3 protein: CASSSLAGAFYNEQFF. CDR3 in DNA: TGCGCCAGCAGCTCACTAGCGGGCGCTTTTTACAATGAGCAGTTCTTC. Complete variable domain (other parts from reference TRBV5-1 and TRBJ2-1): KAGVTQTPRYLIKTRGQQVTLSCSPISGHRSVSWYQQTPGQGLQFLFEYFSETQRNKGNFPGRFSGRQFSNSRSEMNVSTLELGDSALYLCASSSLAGAFYNEQFFGPGTRLTVL.

This clone was recorded a few times. The chain links TRBV18 to TRBJ2-5, with 7 nucleotides matching TRBD2. This CDR3 has 14 amino acids. The germline V gene encodes CDR1 KGHSH and CDR2 LQKENI. The trim removed 3 bases at V and 0 bases at J, leaving 1 base unmatched. The CDR3 DNA reads TGTGCCAGCTCACCCGGGACTAACCAAGAGACCCAGTACTTC. Its translation: CASSPGTNQETQYF.

The V gene is TRBV19, the J gene TRBJ2-5; the match to TRBD2 covers 12 bases. The V gene's germline CDR1 is LNHDA and CDR2 SQIVND (reference sequence). J gave up 4 bases and V 3 bases, and 0 bases lay outside the gene matches. The CDR3 contains 14 residues. This CDR3 reads CASSMGLAGETQYF. CDR3 in DNA: TGTGCCAGTAGTATGGGACTAGCGGGAGAGACCCAGTACTTC.